Presented here are 5 T cell receptor beta chains from one specimen sequenced in a study of T cells in Graves' hyperthyroidism and ophthalmopathy. The source material, RNA transcripts, was used to amplify TCR beta CDR3 regions. With the HTBI primer set, the TCR CDR3 went through a first round of RT-PCR. TCRdb redid the calling of the multiplex PCR reads with MiXCR, one entry per CDR3 protein. This table has 550,000 to 600,000 distinct CDR3 sequences, approximately 15% appearing once. The sample was blood. The origin of the receptors is a woman aged 18-29 years with Graves' ophthalmopathy.

This clonotype was recorded many times. This chain joins TRBV20-1 and TRBJ2-7, with D possibly being TRBD2 (7 bases). Germline CDR1 and CDR2: DFQATT and SNEGSKA (reference sequence). Trimming removed 2 bases at V and 4 bases at J, with 15 bases between. The CDR3 covers 14 residues. The CDR3: CSARQLRGRYEQYF. For the CDR3, the DNA is TGCAGTGCTAGACAGCTGCGGGGGCGGTACGAGCAGTACTTC.

This clonotype was counted a few times. This sequence joins TRBV20-1 and TRBJ2-7; D not resolved. The CDR3 loop spans 14 amino acids. Germline CDR1 reads DFQATT; CDR2 reads SNEGSKA (reference sequence). V was cut by 0 bases and J by 3 bases, with 12 bases left in between. The chain's CDR3 is CSARDPDQSYEQYF. The DNA of the CDR3 is TGCAGTGCTAGAGACCCTGACCAGAGCTACGAGCAGTACTTC.

This clonotype was counted a few times. The rearrangement joins TRBV7-2 to TRBJ1-1; TRBD1 matches 8 bases. The CDR3 runs to 15 residues. Germline CDR1 and CDR2: SGHTA and FQGNSA. V shed 2 bases, J shed 6 bases, and the junction held 8 bases outside the gene matches. The CDR3 is CASSLQGAGAPEAFF. In DNA, the CDR3 is TGTGCCAGCAGCTTACAGGGGGCTGGGGCCCCTGAAGCTTTCTTT.

This clonotype was seen a few times. J is TRBJ2-7 and V is TRBV4-1, with 8 bases fitting TRBD1. The CDR3 loop spans 16 amino acids. Trimming removed 2 bases from V and 6 bases from J; junction bases left unmatched: 12. CDR1 is MGHRA and CDR2 is YSYEKL in the germline V gene. The CDR3: CASSQQTGEIRREQYF. The CDR3 DNA reads TGCGCCAGCAGCCAACAGACAGGGGAGATACGGCGCGAGCAGTACTTC.

The sample holds a few counts of this clonotype. The chain uses TRBV4-1 and TRBJ1-1; D may be TRBD1 (5 bases). The V and J ends lost 5 bases and 6 bases respectively, with 22 bases between them. The CDR3 is 16 amino acids. Germline loops: CDR1 MGHRA, CDR2 YSYEKL. The CDR3, as DNA: TGCGCCAGCAGCGCGCACTCCAGGGTCGATGTGGCTGAAGCTTTCTTT. Amino acid sequence: CASSAHSRVDVAEAFF.